The 30 T cell receptor beta chains below come from one sample, sequenced in a study of control samples from healthy donors and cancer patients. Some clones are missing from TCRdb's copy, which holds only in-frame ones; the method was immunoSEQ multiplex PCR. The table records fewer than 200,000 clones, about 90% of them present only once. Sequenced sample: blood. The receptors here all came from a woman in her 30s in good health.

This chain joins TRBV19 and TRBJ2-6, with D possibly matching TRBD1 (5 bases). The V gene lost 3 bases and the J gene lost 0 bases, with 21 bases spanning the gap. The CDR3 runs 20 residues. The germline gives CDR1 LNHDA, CDR2 SQIVND (reference sequence). The CDR3, as DNA: TGTGCCAGTAGTATTCCCCATTTCTTCCAGGGTCTCTCTGGGGCCAACGTCCTGACTTTC. Translated, it gives CASSIPHFFQGLSGANVLTF.

V gene TRBV30 combines with J gene TRBJ1-3, with a possible D match to TRBD1 (6 bases). The CDR3 length is 14 residues. Trimming took 3 bases from V and 1 from J, leaving 10 bases between them. Germline-derived CDR1 and CDR2 are GTSNPN and SVGIG (reference sequence). Here the CDR3 reads CAWSRGASGNTIYF. The CDR3 coding sequence is TGTGCCTGGAGCCGGGGGGCGTCTGGAAACACCATATATTTT.

The chain has TRBV5-1 and TRBJ2-3; D remains unclear. The CDR3 has 13 residues. The germline V and J ends were trimmed by 4 bases and 6 bases, with 12 bases remaining between them. In germline, CDR1 is SGHRS, CDR2 YFSETQ. CDR3 bases: TGCGCCAGCAGCCCCCGGTCGGGTGATACGCAGTATTTT. It is translated as CASSPRSGDTQYF. The full variable domain, rest sourced from reference TRBV5-1 and TRBJ2-3, is KAGVTQTPRYLIKTRGQQVTLSCSPISGHRSVSWYQQTPGQGLQFLFEYFSETQRNKGNFPGRFSGRQFSNSRSEMNVSTLELGDSALYLCASSPRSGDTQYFGPGTRLTVL.

The rearrangement joins TRBV6-5 to TRBJ1-1; TRBD1 aligns across 10 bases. The J segment lost 10 bases and the V segment lost 1 base, leaving 12 bases of the junction unmatched. There are 16 residues in the CDR3. Per the germline V gene, CDR1 is MNHEY and CDR2 is SVGAGI. The CDR3 region is CASSYWRRQGALGAFF. The CDR3 DNA sequence: TGTGCCAGCAGTTACTGGAGGAGACAGGGGGCTTTAGGAGCTTTCTTT.

This chain links TRBV6-2 or TRBV6-3 with TRBJ2-5, with 8 positions matching TRBD2. CDR3 length equals 15 residues. Germline V gene sequence: CDR1 MNHEY, CDR2 SVGEGT. With V trimmed by 2 bases and J by 2 bases, 4 bases remained unmatched. CDR3 nucleotide sequence: TGTGCCAGCAGTTACAAGCGGGGGAGTCAAGAGACCCAGTACTTC. It encodes CASSYKRGSQETQYF.

V and J are TRBV9 and TRBJ2-1; D may be TRBD1 (5 bases). The CDR3 contains 15 residues. Germline CDR1 SGDLS, CDR2 YYNGEE. Trimming left V 5 bases short and J 4 bases short, with 16 bases between. The CDR3 DNA reads as TGTGCCAGCAGTGCCAGTAGGGGCCTTTACAATGAGCAGTTCTTC. This sequence encodes CASSASRGLYNEQFF. Variable domain in full (rest from reference TRBV9 and TRBJ2-1): DSGVTQTPKHLITATGQRVTLRCSPRSGDLSVYWYQQSLDQGLQFLIQYYNGEERAKGNILERFSAQQFPDLHSELNLSSLELGDSALYFCASSASRGLYNEQFFGPGTRLTVL.

The V gene is TRBV6-6, the J gene TRBJ1-4; unclear D gene. The ends were cut back, 0 bases at V and 8 bases at J, with 13 bases in the middle. Germline assignment: CDR1 MNHNY and CDR2 SVGAGI (reference sequence). This CDR3 spans 15 amino acids. The CDR3, as DNA: TGTGCCAGCAGTTACTCGACCTCGACCCGGGAAAAACTGTTTTTT. Translation gives CASSYSTSTREKLFF.

The rearrangement joins TRBV3-1 (or the pseudogene TRBV3-2) to TRBJ1-2; 9 bases fit TRBD1. Unmatched junction bases numbered 7, after V lost 0 bases and J lost 5 bases. Germline CDR1 and CDR2: LGHDT and YNNKEL (reference sequence). The CDR3 contains 16 residues. The CDR3 DNA reads as TGTGCCAGCAGCCAAGATTATCAACAGGGGGCGTATGGCTACACCTTC. This sequence encodes CASSQDYQQGAYGYTF.

The chain uses TRBV27 and TRBJ1-6; TRBD1 is a possible D gene (6 bases). V was trimmed by 3 bases and J by 10 bases, leaving 10 bases between them. In germline, CDR1 is MNHEY, CDR2 SMNVEV (reference sequence). This CDR3 is built from 13 residues. This chain's CDR3 is CASSFYRESPLHF. CDR3 sequence (DNA): TGTGCCAGCAGTTTTTACAGGGAGTCACCCCTCCACTTT.

The genes are TRBV6-5 and TRBJ2-6; perhaps TRBD2 as D (5 bases). Trimming removed 5 bases from V and 1 base from J, with 9 bases in between. The CDR3 has 15 residues. Germline-derived CDR1 and CDR2 are MNHEY and SVGAGI. The DNA of the CDR3 is TGTGCCAGCAGTACCCGGGGTTCTGGGGCCAACGTCCTGACTTTC. Its protein product is CASSTRGSGANVLTF.

The gene calls are TRBV28 and TRBJ1-1; D gene uncertain. This CDR3 spans 15 amino acids. Trimming took 5 bases from V and 2 from J, leaving 15 bases between them. Germline V gene data show CDR1 as MDHEN and CDR2 as SYDVKM. The CDR3 coding sequence is TGTGCCAGCAGTGTGGGCCTCGGTCTCAACACTGAAGCTTTCTTT. This gives the protein CASSVGLGLNTEAFF.

The chain employs TRBV28 and TRBJ1-6; D call uncertain. V shed 4 bases and J shed 9 bases, with 7 bases lying between them. CDR1 and CDR2 (germline): MDHEN, SYDVKM. There are 12 residues in the CDR3. DNA for the CDR3: TGTGCCAGCAGTTCACCCAGTTCACCCCTCCACTTT. Its translation is CASSSPSSPLHF.

This rearrangement joins TRBV6-1 to TRBJ1-3, with 7 bases aligning to TRBD1. The CDR3 runs to 16 residues. V was clipped by 2 bases and J by 0 bases; unmatched bases: 4. The germline CDR1 and CDR2 sequences are MNHNS and SASEGT. The chain's CDR3 is CASSEWAGGSGNTIYF. Written as DNA, the CDR3 is TGTGCCAGCAGTGAATGGGCAGGGGGCTCTGGAAACACCATATATTTT.

This CDR3 reads CASSLLAGGLGNEQFF. The CDR3 coding sequence is TGTGCCAGCAGCTTATTAGCGGGAGGCCTTGGGAATGAGCAGTTCTTC. The chain joins TRBV7-9 to TRBJ2-1, with 10 positions matching TRBD2. Germline CDR1 reads SEHNR; CDR2 reads FQNEAQ (reference sequence). The CDR3 sequence is 16 residues long. Unmatched junction bases numbered 8, after V lost 2 bases and J lost 7 bases.

The chain carries TRBV5-1 and TRBJ1-1, with D hard to call. The CDR3 is 14 amino acids. Trimming removed 1 base from V and 2 bases from J, with 9 bases in between. CDR1 is SGHRS and CDR2 is YFSETQ in the germline V gene. In DNA, the CDR3 is TGCGCCAGCAGCTTGATAGGAGATAACACTGAAGCTTTCTTT. Translating it yields CASSLIGDNTEAFF.

The J gene is TRBJ1-1, the V gene TRBV6-2 or TRBV6-3; TRBD1 aligns across 11 bases. The junction had 12 bases not matched to a gene; V was cut back by 6 bases and J by 3 bases. This CDR3 has 17 residues. Germline CDR1 MNHEY, CDR2 SVGEGT. CDR3 region: CASSKQGTGGKDTEAFF. The CDR3 DNA sequence: TGTGCCAGCAGCAAACAAGGGACAGGGGGAAAGGACACTGAAGCTTTCTTT.

Written as DNA, the CDR3 is TGTGCCAGCAGTTTAGCGGTGGAAAACATTCAGTACTTC. Translating it yields CASSLAVENIQYF. The rearrangement uses TRBV12-3 or TRBV12-4 and TRBJ2-4; D remains ambiguous. The CDR3 runs 13 residues. The germline V and J ends were trimmed by 0 bases and 5 bases, with 5 bases remaining between them.

The V call is TRBV7-9, the J call TRBJ2-3, with a tentative D call TRBD2 (5 bases). V was clipped by 5 bases and J by 6 bases, with 12 bases between them. CDR1 is SEHNR and CDR2 is FQNEAQ in the germline V gene (reference sequence). This CDR3 is built from 13 residues. Here the CDR3 DNA reads TGTGCCAGCAGCGCCCGAGCGGCGGATACGCAGTATTTT. It codes for CASSARAADTQYF.

The J gene is TRBJ2-7, the V gene TRBV9; D unclear. The CDR3 contains 15 residues. CDR1 and CDR2 (germline): SGDLS, YYNGEE. V was clipped by 2 bases and J by 0 bases, with 12 bases between them. The CDR3 coding sequence is TGTGCCAGCAGCGTCAACCCACGGAGCTCCTACGAGCAGTACTTC. It codes for CASSVNPRSSYEQYF.

The chain's CDR3 is CASISGGAGNEKLFF. The CDR3 DNA is TGTGCCAGCATCTCTGGGGGCGCGGGGAATGAAAAACTGTTTTTT. The rearrangement joins TRBV6-5 to TRBJ1-4; the D gene is possibly TRBD1 (6 bases). V dropped 7 bases and J dropped 5 bases, with 17 bases sitting between them. The V gene's germline CDR1 is MNHEY and CDR2 SVGAGI. CDR3 length: 15 amino acids.

In its sample, this clone was seen a few times. This sequence joins TRBV30 and TRBJ1-1; D is unclear. The CDR3 is 14 residues long. The V end was cut by 2 bases, the J end by 3 bases, with 13 bases between. Per germline, CDR1 GTSNPN and CDR2 SVGIG (reference sequence). CDR3 DNA sequence: TGTGCCTGGAGTCTCGGTGAATATGACACTGAAGCTTTCTTT. It codes for CAWSLGEYDTEAFF. The full variable domain, its missing parts supplied by reference TRBV30 and TRBJ1-1, is SQTIHQWPATLVQPVGSPLSLECTVEGTSNPNLYWYRQAAGRGLQLLFYSVGIGQISSEVPQNLSASRPQDRQFILSSKKLLLSDSGFYLCAWSLGEYDTEAFFGQGTRLTVV.

The chain is built from TRBV2 and TRBJ1-1, with D perhaps TRBD1 (5 bases). V lost 7 bases to trimming and J lost 1 base, with 22 bases between them. Germline V gene lookup returns CDR1 SNHLY and CDR2 FYNNEI. The CDR3 contains 17 residues. The CDR3: CASIRYGGLRANTEAFF. CDR3 sequence (DNA): TGTGCCAGCATCAGGTACGGGGGATTGAGGGCGAACACTGAAGCTTTCTTT.

The chain links TRBV9 to TRBJ1-2; D gene uncertain. The germline V gene has CDR1 SGDLS and CDR2 YYNGEE. Trimming left V 0 bases short and J 5 bases short, with 11 bases between. CDR3 length equals 14 residues. The CDR3 loop is CASSVGEDLYGYTF. In DNA, the CDR3 is TGTGCCAGCAGCGTAGGTGAGGACTTGTATGGCTACACCTTC.

This clone was found a few times. This chain links TRBV6-5 with TRBJ2-2; D possibly uses TRBD1 or TRBD2 (6 bases each). The length of the CDR3 is 14 residues. The germline V and J ends were trimmed by 2 bases and 4 bases, with 8 bases remaining between them. Germline assignment: CDR1 MNHEY and CDR2 SVGAGI. CDR3 loop: CASSYGGRTGELFF. In DNA, the CDR3 is TGTGCCAGCAGTTACGGGGGGCGCACCGGGGAGCTGTTTTTT.

The rearrangement uses TRBV2 and TRBJ1-1; TRBD1 is a possible D gene (5 bases). V was clipped by 0 bases and J by 5 bases, with 16 bases between them. Germline V gene data show CDR1 as SNHLY and CDR2 as FYNNEI. The CDR3 spans 16 residues. This CDR3 reads CASSEAGGGRGTEAFF. CDR3 DNA: TGTGCCAGCAGTGAAGCGGGTGGGGGTAGGGGAACTGAAGCTTTCTTT.

The chain uses TRBV5-4 and TRBJ2-2; 8 bases fit TRBD2. CDR3 size: 17 residues. Germline V gene lookup returns CDR1 SGHNT and CDR2 YYREEE (reference sequence). V lost 2 bases, J lost 0 bases, and 6 bases stayed unmatched. CDR3: CASSFRRGGTNTGELFF. As DNA, the CDR3 is TGTGCCAGCAGCTTTCGCCGGGGGGGGACGAACACCGGGGAGCTGTTTTTT.

This clone has more than one count but fewer than ten. The chain couples TRBV5-5 to TRBJ1-1; 7 nucleotides agree with TRBD1. The V and J ends lost 3 bases and 0 bases, in that order; junction bases with no gene match: 5. CDR1 is SGHKS, CDR2 YYEKEE, per germline (reference sequence). The CDR3 consists of 15 residues. The CDR3 spells CASSSQTGMNTEAFF. The CDR3 DNA reads TGTGCCAGCAGCTCCCAGACAGGGATGAACACTGAAGCTTTCTTT.

This clone was observed once. The rearrangement links TRBV9 to TRBJ1-2, with a possible D match to TRBD1 (5 bases). From germline, CDR1 is SGDLS and CDR2 YYNGEE. The CDR3 totals 14 residues. Trimming shortened V by 3 bases and J by 8 bases, and 17 bases separated the two germline ends. The CDR3 sequence: CASSGSGTPSGYTF. The DNA of the CDR3 is TGTGCCAGCAGCGGGTCCGGGACCCCTTCCGGCTACACCTTC.

The genes are TRBV5-4 and TRBJ2-5; unclear D gene. The V end was cut by 4 bases, the J end by 4 bases, with 8 bases between. The CDR3 consists of 12 residues. The germline V gene has CDR1 SGHNT and CDR2 YYREEE (reference sequence). The CDR3 here is CASSLEAETQYF. The CDR3 DNA follows: TGTGCCAGCAGCCTTGAGGCAGAGACCCAGTACTTC.

The chain carries TRBV9 and TRBJ1-3; D not certain. This CDR3 contains 16 residues. Trimming pared 3 bases from V and 7 bases from J, leaving 20 bases between. CDR1 and CDR2 (germline): SGDLS, YYNGEE. The CDR3 DNA reads as TGTGCCAGCAGCGCCAACCGACACTCCGGGAGGAACACCATATATTTT. Residues: CASSANRHSGRNTIYF.